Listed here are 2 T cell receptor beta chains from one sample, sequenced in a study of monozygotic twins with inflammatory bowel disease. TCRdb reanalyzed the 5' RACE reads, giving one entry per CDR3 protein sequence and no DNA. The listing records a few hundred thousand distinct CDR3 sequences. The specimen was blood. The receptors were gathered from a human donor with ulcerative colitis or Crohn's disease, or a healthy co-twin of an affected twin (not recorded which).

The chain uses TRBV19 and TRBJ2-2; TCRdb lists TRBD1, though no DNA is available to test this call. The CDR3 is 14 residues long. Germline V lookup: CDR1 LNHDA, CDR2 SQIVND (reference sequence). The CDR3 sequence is CASNDQGDTGELFF.

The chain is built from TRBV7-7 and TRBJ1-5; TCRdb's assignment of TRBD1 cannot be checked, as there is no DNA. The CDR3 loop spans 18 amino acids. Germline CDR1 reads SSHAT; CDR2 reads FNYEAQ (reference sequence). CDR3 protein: CASSPRSPARPFNQPQHF.